A single sample is the source of the 25 T cell receptor beta chains below, sequenced in a study of OX40 agonist ivuxolimab in advanced cancers. Only in-frame clones appear in the TCRdb table, and some are missing; sequencing was by immunoSEQ multiplex PCR. The sample includes approximately 50,000 clones, 88% of them seen just once. Sequenced here: CD4+ or CD8+ T cells sorted from blood, sampled in a trial of the OX40 agonist ivuxolimab. Receptor source: an adult with an advanced solid tumor such as melanoma, head and neck, liver or kidney cancer.

The CDR3 is CASSPGQGVYGYTF. As DNA, the CDR3 is TGCGCCAGCAGCCCGGGACAGGGCGTCTATGGCTACACCTTC. The chain carries TRBV5-1 and TRBJ1-2; the match to TRBD1 covers 9 bases. Germline V gene sequence: CDR1 SGHRS, CDR2 YFSETQ. The V segment lost 4 bases and the J segment 4 bases; nucleotides outside the gene matches: 5. This CDR3 has 14 residues.

This chain connects TRBV11-3 to TRBJ2-1; 7 bases agree with TRBD1. Germline lookup yields CDR1 SGHNT and CDR2 YENEEA. The trim removed 5 bases at V and 8 bases at J, leaving 6 bases unmatched. The CDR3 length is 13 residues. The DNA for the CDR3 is TGTGCCAGCAGCCCCAGGGGGACGGATGAGCAGTTCTTC. Translating gives CASSPRGTDEQFF.

The chain carries TRBV19 and TRBJ2-6; weak D call: TRBD2 (5 bases). The V end was cut by 5 bases, the J end by 4 bases, with 12 bases between. In germline, CDR1 is LNHDA, CDR2 SQIVND (reference sequence). The CDR3 extends over 15 amino acids. CDR3 DNA sequence: TGTGCCAGTAGTGAGAGGGCTGTGGGGGCCAACGTCCTGACTTTC. It is translated as CASSERAVGANVLTF.

The chain uses TRBV7-9 and TRBJ2-2, with D perhaps TRBD2 (6 bases). V dropped 6 bases and J dropped 8 bases, with 16 bases sitting between them. The CDR3 loop spans 14 amino acids. Per germline, CDR1 SEHNR and CDR2 FQNEAQ (reference sequence). The CDR3 coding sequence is TGTGCCAGCAGACCCTGGCAGGGAGGTGGGGAGCTGTTTTTT. This codes for CASRPWQGGGELFF.

V usage is TRBV28 and J usage is TRBJ2-1, with TRBD1 matching 10 bases. Germline V gene data show CDR1 as MDHEN and CDR2 as SYDVKM. The J segment lost 8 bases and the V segment lost 5 bases, leaving 9 bases of the junction unmatched. This CDR3 contains 15 residues. CDR3 in amino acids: CASSQGDRGRDEQFF. The CDR3 coding sequence is TGTGCCAGCAGTCAGGGTGACAGGGGGCGAGATGAGCAGTTCTTC.

The chain employs TRBV6-1 and TRBJ2-7; 7 nucleotides agree with TRBD1. Germline CDR1 MNHNS, CDR2 SASEGT. V was pared by 7 bases and J by 4 bases, with 7 bases of the junction left unmatched. CDR3 length: 13 amino acids. CDR3: CASKWDSLYEQYF. The CDR3, as DNA: TGTGCCAGCAAATGGGACAGCCTTTACGAGCAGTACTTC.

This clone was seen more than once but under ten times. The rearrangement joins TRBV27 to TRBJ2-7; 12 bases are shared with TRBD2. Germline V gene lookup returns CDR1 MNHEY and CDR2 SMNVEV (reference sequence). The junction had 12 bases not matched to a gene; V was cut back by 6 bases and J by 3 bases. The CDR3 is 17 amino acids. The DNA for the CDR3 is TGTGCCAGCAGGAGGACTAGCGGGACCCCAAAGTACTACGAGCAGTACTTC. As protein: CASRRTSGTPKYYEQYF.

The count of this clone is one. The genes are TRBV5-1 and TRBJ2-7, with TRBD2 identical over 10 bases. The junction had 7 bases not matched to a gene; V was cut back by 4 bases and J by 0 bases. This CDR3 has 16 residues. Per the germline V gene, CDR1 is SGHRS and CDR2 is YFSETQ. The DNA for the CDR3 is TGCGCCAGCAGCCCGACCCCTAGCGGGAGCTCCTACGAGCAGTACTTC. It specifies CASSPTPSGSSYEQYF.

This clone appeared once. V gene TRBV11-1 combines with J gene TRBJ2-7; 15 positions match TRBD2. CDR3 size: 16 residues. V lost 5 bases to trimming and J lost 4 bases; unmatched junction nucleotides: 6. Germline CDR1 reads SGHAT; CDR2 reads FQDESV (reference sequence). DNA for the CDR3: TGTGCCAGCAGCCCCCGGACTAGCGGGAGGGGTTACGAGCAGTACTTC. It encodes CASSPRTSGRGYEQYF.

The V gene is TRBV11-3, the J gene TRBJ2-7; D remains unclear. Germline V gives CDR1 SGHNT, CDR2 YENEEA. V was cut by 6 bases and J by 3 bases, with 9 bases left in between. This CDR3 region has 12 residues. The CDR3 DNA is TGTGCCAGCAGTCTAGACAACTACGAGCAGTACTTC. Translated, it gives CASSLDNYEQYF.

The chain joins TRBV28 to TRBJ1-3; the D is unclear. Germline V gene lookup returns CDR1 MDHEN and CDR2 SYDVKM. The CDR3 has 15 residues. V was clipped by 5 bases and J by 8 bases, with 19 bases between them. The CDR3 DNA follows: TGTGCCAGCAGTCTCCCCGCCTCTCAGGTTGACACCATATATTTT. This codes for CASSLPASQVDTIYF.

Here the CDR3 DNA reads TGTGCCAGCAGCTTAGGGACAGGGGGCTATGGGGCCAACGTCCTGACTTTC. Translating it yields CASSLGTGGYGANVLTF. The rearrangement uses TRBV7-9 and TRBJ2-6; 11 nucleotides agree with TRBD1. J lost 3 bases, V lost 1 base, and 2 bases had no gene match. CDR3 size: 17 residues. Germline V gene data show CDR1 as SEHNR and CDR2 as FQNEAQ (reference sequence).

This clone was recorded once. The gene calls are TRBV5-3 and TRBJ2-7; D perhaps matches TRBD1 (5 bases). TRBV5-3 falls under the ORF class, with uncertain function. V was pared by 3 bases and J by 0 bases, with 7 bases between. CDR3 size: 13 residues. The CDR3 spells CARSYDSSYEQYF. DNA for the CDR3: TGTGCCAGAAGCTATGACAGCTCCTACGAGCAGTACTTC.

This rearrangement joins TRBV5-1 to TRBJ2-1, with 8 bases identical to TRBD2. CDR3 size: 13 residues. V lost 9 bases, J lost 8 bases, and 10 bases stayed unmatched. The V gene's germline CDR1 is SGHRS and CDR2 YFSETQ. CDR3: CATKPRGGDEQFF. CDR3 nucleotide sequence: TGCGCCACCAAACCCCGGGGGGGGGATGAGCAGTTCTTC.

This rearrangement joins TRBV7-2 to TRBJ2-1, with D tentatively TRBD1 (5 bases). Per the germline V gene, CDR1 is SGHTA and CDR2 is FQGNSA. The CDR3 is 13 amino acids. The germline V and J ends were trimmed by 4 bases and 4 bases, with 8 bases remaining between them. The CDR3 coding sequence is TGTGCCAGCAGCTATGACAGATACAATGAGCAGTTCTTC. It encodes CASSYDRYNEQFF.

This chain joins TRBV28 and TRBJ1-1; the D is unclear. CDR3 length equals 15 residues. Germline V gene sequence: CDR1 MDHEN, CDR2 SYDVKM. Trimming left V 10 bases short and J 0 bases short, with 18 bases between. The CDR3 loop is CAILRVGSMNTEAFF. In DNA, the CDR3 is TGTGCCATCCTACGAGTGGGGAGTATGAACACTGAAGCTTTCTTT.

The chain has TRBV10-3 and TRBJ2-7; TRBD2 aligns across 16 bases. The J segment lost 0 bases and the V segment lost 4 bases, leaving 3 bases of the junction unmatched. Germline CDR1 and CDR2: ENHRY and SYGVKD. This CDR3 has 17 residues. The CDR3 region is CAISGGLAGGDSYEQYF. The CDR3 DNA reads TGTGCCATCAGTGGGGGACTAGCGGGAGGGGACTCCTACGAGCAGTACTTC.

The J gene is TRBJ2-1, the V gene TRBV11-2; TRBD2 agrees at 8 bases. Trimming took 7 bases from V and 7 from J; bases not matched to a gene: 12. Germline CDR1 SGHAT, CDR2 FQNNGV. The CDR3 runs 15 residues. The CDR3 protein is CASTQEGSSGNEQFF. The CDR3 DNA is TGTGCCAGCACCCAAGAGGGGTCTAGCGGGAATGAGCAGTTCTTC.

The chain links TRBV9 to TRBJ1-5; D gene ambiguous. This CDR3 region has 15 residues. Germline V gene lookup returns CDR1 SGDLS and CDR2 YYNGEE. The germline V and J ends were trimmed by 0 bases and 4 bases, with 11 bases remaining between them. CDR3 nucleotides: TGTGCCAGCAGCGTAGCTAGTACCTTAAATCAGCCCCAGCATTTT. It yields the protein CASSVASTLNQPQHF.

The chain links TRBV28 to TRBJ1-5; D possibly corresponds to TRBD1 (5 bases). The germline CDR1 and CDR2 sequences are MDHEN and SYDVKM. This CDR3 is 12 amino acids long. V lost 7 bases and J lost 4, with 8 bases in between. The CDR3 region has the DNA TGTGCCAGCAAGCCAGGGAATCAGCCCCAGCATTTT. Residues: CASKPGNQPQHF.

V and J are TRBV27 and TRBJ2-1; 7 positions match TRBD1. Per germline, CDR1 MNHEY and CDR2 SMNVEV (reference sequence). The CDR3 is 14 amino acids. V shed 3 bases and J 6 bases; nucleotides not matched to a gene: 5. The CDR3 DNA sequence: TGTGCCAGCAGTTTCTTCGGACAGGTCAATGAGCAGTTCTTC. It translates to CASSFFGQVNEQFF.

This clone appeared a single time. This chain connects TRBV19 to TRBJ2-5; D is perhaps TRBD1 (7 bases). This CDR3 comprises 12 residues. The germline V and J ends were trimmed by 9 bases and 5 bases, with 13 bases remaining between them. Germline CDR1 LNHDA, CDR2 SQIVND (reference sequence). The CDR3: CASRGAWETQYF. In DNA, the CDR3 is TGTGCCAGCAGGGGGGCATGGGAGACCCAGTACTTC.

J is TRBJ2-5 and V is TRBV19; the D is unclear. The CDR3 contains 13 residues. Germline CDR1 is LNHDA and CDR2 is SQIVND (reference sequence). Deletions cut 7 bases from V and 5 bases from J, with 14 bases between. CDR3 in amino acids: CASKDRPGETQYF. In DNA form, the CDR3 reads TGTGCCAGTAAAGATCGACCCGGCGAGACCCAGTACTTC.

The genes are TRBV5-1 and TRBJ2-2, with 10 bases identical to TRBD2. Germline trimming cut 2 bases from V and 4 bases from J; bases unmatched to any gene: 2. The CDR3 length is 15 residues. CDR1 is SGHRS, CDR2 YFSETQ, per germline. CDR3 bases: TGCGCCAGCAGCTTAACTAGCGGGGTCACCGGGGAGCTGTTTTTT. Its protein product is CASSLTSGVTGELFF.

The J gene is TRBJ2-3, the V gene TRBV5-6; D assignment may be TRBD1 or TRBD2 (5 bases each). CDR3 length: 17 residues. V gave up 0 bases and J gave up 9 bases, with 23 bases separating them. Germline V gene lookup returns CDR1 SGHDT and CDR2 YYEEEE. CDR3 sequence (DNA): TGTGCCAGCAGCTTGGGAAGGACACGGAGCGGTCGCTTCACGCAGTATTTT. Translating gives CASSLGRTRSGRFTQYF.